These 17 T cell receptor beta chains were all obtained from the same sample, sequenced in a study of T cell responses to AZD1222 COVID-19 vaccine. Some clones are missing from TCRdb's copy, which holds only in-frame ones; the method was immunoSEQ multiplex PCR. The sample includes 150,000 or so clones, roughly 90% of them seen just once. The specimen comprised peripheral blood, sampled on day 0 of AZD1222 vaccination. The receptors stem from an adult in good health.

In DNA, the CDR3 is TGCAGCGCGGGTGGGGGACAGGGGGTGGCGGATACGCAGTATTTT. It yields the protein CSAGGGQGVADTQYF. This chain joins TRBV29-1 and TRBJ2-3; the match to TRBD1 covers 11 bases. There are 15 residues in the CDR3. Trimming removed 7 bases from V and 6 bases from J; junction bases left unmatched: 12. Germline assignment: CDR1 SQVTM and CDR2 ANQGSEA.

V usage is TRBV5-1 and J usage is TRBJ2-1, with D uncertain. CDR1 SGHRS and CDR2 YFSETQ come from the germline V gene. The CDR3 length is 13 residues. Trimming took 4 bases from V and 4 from J, leaving 9 bases between them. As DNA, the CDR3 is TGCGCCAGCAGCCACGACGGGTACAATGAGCAGTTCTTC. The encoded protein is CASSHDGYNEQFF.

The chain has TRBV7-2 and TRBJ2-3; D remains ambiguous. The CDR3 covers 12 residues. Germline CDR1 reads SGHTA; CDR2 reads FQGNSA. V was trimmed by 5 bases and J by 3 bases, leaving 6 bases between them. The CDR3 spells CASSIPTDTQYF. The CDR3, as DNA: TGTGCCAGCAGCATTCCTACAGATACGCAGTATTTT.

The chain links TRBV19 to TRBJ1-1; D is unresolved. The CDR3 has 11 amino acids. Germline CDR1 reads LNHDA; CDR2 reads SQIVND (reference sequence). Trimming removed 3 bases from V and 7 bases from J, with 6 bases in between. The CDR3 nucleotides are TGTGCCAGTAGTATGGCAGATGAAGCTTTCTTT. It encodes CASSMADEAFF.

The chain couples TRBV10-1 to TRBJ1-1; no clear D. Trimming removed 2 bases from V and 6 bases from J, with 7 bases in between. Per germline, CDR1 WNHNN and CDR2 SYGVQD (reference sequence). The CDR3 has 12 residues. In nucleotides, the CDR3 is TGCGCCAGCAGTGAGGACACCTCTGAAGCTTTCTTT. Its protein product is CASSEDTSEAFF.

V usage is TRBV5-1 and J usage is TRBJ2-3; D gene ambiguous. V was shortened by 3 bases and J by 8 bases, with 10 bases between the two germline ends. The CDR3 is 12 residues long. The germline CDR1 and CDR2 sequences are SGHRS and YFSETQ. DNA of the CDR3: TGCGCCAGCAGCTCCCCCCCTCCTACGCAGTATTTT. Residues: CASSSPPPTQYF.

This clone was detected once. The chain joins TRBV18 to TRBJ2-2; D remains ambiguous. Germline lookup yields CDR1 KGHSH and CDR2 LQKENI. CDR3 size: 17 residues. Trimming removed 6 bases at V and 2 bases at J, with 19 bases between. CDR3 sequence: CASSPRRSDINTGELFF. CDR3 bases: TGTGCCAGCTCGCCGAGAAGATCAGATATCAACACCGGGGAGCTGTTTTTT.

The V and J genes are TRBV9 and TRBJ2-2, with a weak D call TRBD2 (5 bases). Germline V gives CDR1 SGDLS, CDR2 YYNGEE. The CDR3 runs to 17 residues. V lost 0 bases to trimming and J lost 1 base, with 13 bases between them. The CDR3 coding sequence is TGTGCCAGCAGCGTAGTTTTAGGACTGGTGAACACCGGGGAGCTGTTTTTT. As protein: CASSVVLGLVNTGELFF.

The V and J genes are TRBV29-1 and TRBJ2-3; TRBD1 aligns across 10 bases. The CDR3 sequence is 13 residues long. V lost 7 bases and J lost 9; bases outside the gene matches: 10. Germline assignment: CDR1 SQVTM and CDR2 ANQGSEA. In DNA, the CDR3 is TGCAGCGCCCCGGGACAGGGGTCCGGGACGCAGTATTTT. Encoded protein: CSAPGQGSGTQYF.

The chain couples TRBV7-2 to TRBJ2-5, with TRBD2 matching 7 bases. The CDR3 contains 16 residues. V lost 1 base to trimming and J lost 1 base; unmatched junction nucleotides: 6. Germline V CDR1 and CDR2: SGHTA, FQGNSA. In DNA form, the CDR3 reads TGTGCCAGCAGCTTAGGTTCGGGCGGGGGCCAAGAGACCCAGTACTTC. Protein sequence: CASSLGSGGGQETQYF.

The chain is built from TRBV2 and TRBJ1-5; a weak D match, TRBD1 (6 bases). CDR3 length: 15 residues. Trimming took off 6 bases at V and 4 bases at J, with 16 bases between the two ends. Germline V gene data show CDR1 as SNHLY and CDR2 as FYNNEI. The CDR3 DNA sequence: TGTGCCAGCAGGTGGCAGGGGAGGGAAAATCAGCCCCAGCATTTT. As protein: CASRWQGRENQPQHF.

This chain connects TRBV5-1 to TRBJ1-6, with 12 nucleotides matching TRBD1. Germline CDR1 SGHRS, CDR2 YFSETQ. The CDR3 contains 17 residues. Unmatched junction bases numbered 8, after V lost 0 bases and J lost 10 bases. The CDR3 nucleotides are TGCGCCAGCAGCTTGGAAGTTGGGGGGACAGGGGGCTCACCCCTCCACTTT. It codes for CASSLEVGGTGGSPLHF.

The rearrangement uses TRBV5-1 and TRBJ1-2, with D possibly matching TRBD1 (6 bases). This CDR3 has 17 amino acids. Germline V lookup: CDR1 SGHRS, CDR2 YFSETQ. The V end was cut by 3 bases, the J end by 0 bases, with 18 bases between. The CDR3 DNA reads TGCGCCAGCAGCTCGGGACAAGGGTTAAATACTAACTATGGCTACACCTTC. It yields the protein CASSSGQGLNTNYGYTF.

V and J are TRBV5-4 and TRBJ1-3, with D possibly TRBD1 on 5 matching bases. Looked up from germline, CDR1 is SGHNT and CDR2 is YYREEE (reference sequence). V was shortened by 2 bases and J by 0 bases, with 6 bases between the two germline ends. The CDR3 length is 14 residues. CDR3 sequence: CASSFQGSGNTIYF. The CDR3 bases are TGTGCCAGCAGCTTCCAGGGCTCTGGAAACACCATATATTTT.

The chain recombines TRBV19 with TRBJ1-2, with D tentatively TRBD1 (5 bases). With 3 bases removed from V and 4 bases from J, the gap between germline ends came to 9 bases. The germline V gene encodes CDR1 LNHDA and CDR2 SQIVND (reference sequence). This CDR3 is 13 amino acids long. The CDR3 nucleotides are TGTGCCAGTAGTATCTTGCAGGGCTATGGCTACACCTTC. It yields the protein CASSILQGYGYTF.

The rearrangement joins TRBV6-5 to TRBJ1-1; the match to TRBD1 covers 8 bases. V lost 0 bases and J lost 0; bases outside the gene matches: 3. This CDR3 has 16 residues. Germline CDR1 and CDR2: MNHEY and SVGAGI. The CDR3 spells CASSYSGQGVNTEAFF. In DNA, the CDR3 is TGTGCCAGCAGTTACTCAGGACAGGGAGTGAACACTGAAGCTTTCTTT.

This rearrangement joins TRBV11-2 to TRBJ2-3; maybe TRBD2 (5 bases). V lost 3 bases, J lost 0 bases, and 7 bases lay in between. Germline V gene sequence: CDR1 SGHAT, CDR2 FQNNGV. The CDR3 has 14 amino acids. In DNA, the CDR3 is TGTGCCAGCAGCTTTACTAGGAGCACAGATACGCAGTATTTT. It is translated as CASSFTRSTDTQYF.